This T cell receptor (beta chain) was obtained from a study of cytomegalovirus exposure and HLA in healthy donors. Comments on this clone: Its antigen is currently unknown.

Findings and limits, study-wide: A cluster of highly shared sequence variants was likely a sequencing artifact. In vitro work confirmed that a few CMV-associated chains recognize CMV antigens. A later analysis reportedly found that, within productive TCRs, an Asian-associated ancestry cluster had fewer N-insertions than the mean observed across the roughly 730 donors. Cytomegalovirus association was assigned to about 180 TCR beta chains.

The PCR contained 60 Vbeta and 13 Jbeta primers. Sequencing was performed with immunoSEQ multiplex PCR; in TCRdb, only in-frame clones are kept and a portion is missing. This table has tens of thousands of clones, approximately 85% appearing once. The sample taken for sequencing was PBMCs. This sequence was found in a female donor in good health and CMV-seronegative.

Here the CDR3 DNA reads TGTGCCAGCAGCAACCTCGGCGGAGCCCGGAGCTCCTATAATTCACCCCTCCACTTT. Translated, it gives CASSNLGGARSSYNSPLHF. V usage is TRBV11-2 and J usage is TRBJ1-6; D gene uncertain. V lost 5 bases and J 0 bases, leaving 20 bases between the germline ends. CDR1 SGHAT and CDR2 FQNNGV come from the germline V gene. The CDR3 runs to 19 residues.